This T cell receptor beta chain was obtained from a study of molecular identifiers for immune sequencing clone quantification. Study outcomes and limitations: Naive cells had under 1% of molecules in clones above 20 RNA copies, effectors over 99%.

Construction of naive CD8 libraries employed roughly 20,000 to 1,100,000 sorted cells together with 10%, 30% or 50% RNA. This clonotype has a handful of counts. Antigen: not known. Preparation methods for the bulk TCR libraries were those previously described, with listed TCR primers. TCRdb used MiXCR to reprocess the PCR reads, holding one entry per CDR3 protein. The sample includes 460,000 or so distinct CDR3 sequences, around 23% of them seen just once. This CDR3 contains 16 residues. Unmatched junction bases numbered 10, after V lost 2 bases and J lost 3 bases. Germline V gene data show CDR1 as MNHEY and CDR2 as SVGEGT.

The clonotype originates from a human donor in good health. Some libraries in this study had Jurkat cell RNA spiked in. The sequenced sample consisted of naive CD8+ T cells from blood, with Jurkat cell RNA spiked in. Subset indicated: FACS-sorted CD8+CD4-CCR7+CD45RA+ naive T cells. V gene TRBV6-2 or TRBV6-3 combines with J gene TRBJ2-7; 7 bases fit TRBD1. The CDR3 region has the DNA TGTGCCAGCAGTTACGACAGGGCTAAAATATACTACGAGCAGTACTTC. Translated, it gives CASSYDRAKIYYEQYF.